This TCR beta chain was sequenced for a study of OX40 agonist ivuxolimab in advanced cancers. A note on the overall study: Ivuxolimab was a fully human IgG2 agonistic monoclonal antibody targeting the costimulatory receptor OX40 (CD134). Intravenous ivuxolimab was administered to patients every 2 weeks at six dose levels: 0.01, 0.1, 0.3, 1.5, 3 and 10 mg/kg. Of the approximately 54 dose-escalation patients, hepatocellular carcinoma was present in roughly 19, melanoma in around 15, renal cell carcinoma in 9 and head and neck cancer in 9. The dose-escalation cohort was about 83% male with a mean age of roughly 62 years, ranging from roughly 23 to 90. Prior anti-PD-1, anti-PD-L1 or anti-CTLA-4 therapy was permitted, and approximately 40% of dose-escalation patients had received checkpoint inhibitors. Partial responses occurred in three dose-escalation patients, of whom one had hepatocellular carcinoma and two had cutaneous melanoma. Peripheral TCRbeta sequencing was intended to test whether TCR sequence diversity was altered and clonal T-cell expansion was caused by ivuxolimab. The paper reports the monotherapy dose-escalation portion (N ≈ 50 patients) of the phase I ivuxolimab trial.

As concerns this clone: There is no known antigen for this receptor. No qualities accompany the bases; no much larger clone lies one base away.

Beyond this particular receptor, the publication reports: After ivuxolimab, more expanded clones were found on average in CD8+ T cells than in CD4+ T cells. Clonal expansion of both CD4+ and CD8+ blood T cells was observed from baseline to week 6 at doses 0.1 to 3.0 mg/kg. Low levels of normalized T-cell clonal expansion were also seen in some nonresponding patients. Partial responders in the 0.1-3.0 mg/kg groups had among the lowest normalized peripheral clonal expansion, especially among CD8+ T cells. Antigen specificity was not determined for the clonally expanded peripheral T cells.

A distance of 8 bases separates the germline ends of V and J, which lose 5 bases and 1 base respectively. The CDR3 contains 13 residues, cysteine and phenylalanine counted. Only the CDR3 part of the read is kept: 39 bases, read in frame from the first base. The CDR1 and CDR2 encoded by the germline V gene (reference sequence) are MNHEY and SMNVEV. Patients with autoimmune disease history or receiving systemic immunosuppression were excluded from the trial. Peripheral blood for TCR sequencing was collected from all dose cohorts at baseline, on cycle 4 day 1, and on cycle 7 day 1. The samples were drawn from a first-in-human, open-label, multicenter phase I dose-escalation trial of ivuxolimab. Adults with locally advanced or metastatic melanoma, renal cell carcinoma, hepatocellular carcinoma or head and neck squamous cell carcinoma were enrolled in the trial. CD4+ and CD8+ T cells were sorted separately from peripheral blood before TCR sequencing.

For sequencing of the TCRbeta CDR3 region, genomic DNA was extracted from the sorted cells. TCRbeta CDR3 regions were sequenced using the immunoSEQ Assay. TCRdb provides this immuneACCESS table in a form limited to in-frame rearrangements. Some clones are lacking; in checked studies, under half of them reflect an unresolved V gene, and why the rest are absent is not known. A total of about 32,000 clones appear in this sample, about 80% of them only once. Roughly 23% of the sample goes to the ten largest clones. The TCR originated in an adult with an advanced solid tumor such as melanoma, head and neck, liver or kidney cancer. The sequence joins TRBV27 to TRBJ2-5; the D gene is possibly TRBD1 or TRBD2, each agreeing over 5 bases. The sample was CD4+ or CD8+ T cells sorted from blood, taken in a trial of the OX40 agonist ivuxolimab. CDR3 protein: CASSPGAQETQYF. The DNA sequence is TGTGCCAGCAGTCCCGGGGCCCAAGAGACCCAGTACTTC.